The rows below give T cell receptor beta chains drawn from one sample of a study of blood T cell repertoires in COVID-19. Clones were read by immunoSEQ multiplex PCR, and TCRdb kept only the in-frame ones, dropping some. The sample has about 220,000 clones; 84% are singletons. Sample: peripheral blood. The receptors shown here come from a woman aged 55 to 70 who had recovered from COVID-19. The CDR3 runs from the conserved cysteine through the conserved F or W. A D gene is named only where the DNA matches it firmly. Not every row has a clone size; where given, it reads once, few, many or a size class.

len	v_gene	d_gene	j_gene	abundance	CDR3aa	CDR3nt
15	TRBV24-1	TRBD1	TRBJ2-3	few	CATAPGQGDTDTQYF	TGTGCCACCGCCCCTGGACAGGGGGACACAGATACGCAGTATTTT
20	TRBV4-3	TRBD1	TRBJ2-3	-	CASSQDQVSGGTGGADTQYF	TGCGCCAGCAGCCAAGATCAAGTTTCGGGTGGGACAGGGGGCGCAGATACGCAGTATTTT
11	TRBV9	-	TRBJ2-2	-	CASSATGELFF	TGTGCCAGCAGCGCTACCGGGGAGCTGTTTTTT
13	TRBV20-1	-	TRBJ1-5	-	CSASRGRNQPQHF	TGCAGTGCTAGTAGAGGGCGGAATCAGCCCCAGCATTTT
14	TRBV5-5	TRBD1	TRBJ1-5	-	CASSQTGGEVPQHF	TGTGCCAGCAGCCAGACAGGGGGCGAGGTCCCCCAGCATTTT
16	TRBV2	-	TRBJ2-7	-	CASSEASGLDGWEQYF	TGTGCCAGCAGTGAAGCGAGCGGGCTAGATGGTTGGGAGCAGTACTTC
15	TRBV11-3	-	TRBJ2-5	-	CASSLVGGVSETQYF	TGTGCCAGCAGCTTAGTAGGGGGGGTCTCAGAGACCCAGTACTTC
16	TRBV9	-	TRBJ2-3	-	CASSVGGGGGTDTQYF	TGTGCCAGCAGCGTAGGAGGTGGAGGCGGGACAGATACGCAGTATTTT
14	TRBV10-2	-	TRBJ1-1	-	CASRDPGMNTEAFF	TGCGCCAGCAGAGATCCGGGGATGAACACTGAAGCTTTCTTT
16	TRBV5-1	TRBD2	TRBJ2-7	-	CASSLAPAGGTYEQYF	TGCGCCAGCAGCTTGGCCCCAGCGGGGGGAACCTACGAGCAGTACTTC
13	TRBV6-5	-	TRBJ2-7	few	CASSYQAPYEQYF	TGTGCCAGCAGTTACCAAGCTCCCTACGAGCAGTACTTC
15	TRBV30	TRBD2	TRBJ2-3	-	CAWTWSGGATDTQYF	TGTGCCTGGACCTGGAGCGGGGGGGCTACAGATACGCAGTATTTT
15	TRBV2	-	TRBJ1-1	-	CASKVAGALGTEAFF	TGTGCCAGCAAAGTCGCGGGAGCGCTGGGCACTGAAGCTTTCTTT